Below, 29 T cell receptor beta chains from the same sample are listed, as sequenced in a study of beta chain features in type 1 diabetes. The authors reverse transcribed all of the isolated RNA, so sequencing captured expressed TCRB transcripts. Using immunoSEQ multiplex PCR, the repertoire was profiled, and TCRdb retains in-frame clones only, with some absent. This table has about 160,000 clones, around 8% appearing once. The sequenced sample consisted of central memory CD4+ T cells from blood. These receptors originate from a man in his late teens or twenties in good health.

J is TRBJ2-1 and V is TRBV30; 11 positions match TRBD2. CDR1 is GTSNPN, CDR2 SVGIG, per germline (reference sequence). J lost 7 bases, V lost 8 bases, and 22 bases had no gene match. The CDR3 has 18 amino acids. In DNA, the CDR3 is TGTGCCAGCAAATCAAAAGCCGGGACTAGCGGAAACTCGAATGAGCAGTTCTTC. The encoded protein is CASKSKAGTSGNSNEQFF.

This chain's CDR3 is CAWSGGTIYGYTF. DNA of the CDR3: TGTGCCTGGAGTGGGGGCACAATCTATGGCTACACCTTC. The V gene is TRBV30, the J gene TRBJ1-2; D possibly corresponds to TRBD1 (5 bases). CDR3 size: 13 residues. Per germline, CDR1 GTSNPN and CDR2 SVGIG (reference sequence). V was pared by 1 base and J by 4 bases, with 10 bases between.

Only a few counts were recorded for this clone. V is TRBV6-5 and J is TRBJ1-1; no clear D gene. V lost 0 bases, J lost 5 bases, and 13 bases lay in between. Germline V lookup: CDR1 MNHEY, CDR2 SVGAGI. CDR3 size: 15 residues. This CDR3 reads CASSYSKEGRTEAFF. CDR3 bases: TGTGCCAGCAGTTACTCGAAGGAGGGTAGAACTGAAGCTTTCTTT.

The chain recombines TRBV6-1 with TRBJ1-2; D ambiguous. The CDR3 spans 11 residues. The germline V gene encodes CDR1 MNHNS and CDR2 SASEGT. The ends were cut back, 9 bases at V and 2 bases at J, with 7 bases in the middle. CDR3 region: CASFMNYGYTF. In nucleotides, the CDR3 is TGTGCCAGTTTTATGAACTATGGCTACACCTTC.

The J gene is TRBJ1-1, the V gene TRBV27, with TRBD1 matching over 7 bases. Germline V CDR1 and CDR2: MNHEY, SMNVEV (reference sequence). Trimming at V came to 3 bases and at J to 7 bases, leaving 11 bases not matched to a gene. CDR3 length: 15 residues. The CDR3, as DNA: TGTGCCAGCAGTTTGATGGCAGGGGGTTTTGGTGAAGCTTTCTTT. As protein: CASSLMAGGFGEAFF.

This clone was recorded at least ten times. The chain employs TRBV7-2 and TRBJ2-3, with 8 bases that match TRBD2. With V trimmed by 3 bases and J by 11 bases, 7 bases remained unmatched. Germline lookup yields CDR1 SGHTA and CDR2 FQGNSA. The CDR3 is made up of 13 amino acids. The CDR3 DNA follows: TGTGCCAGCAGCTTGGGGAGCGGGGGCGGGCAGTATTTT. It translates to CASSLGSGGGQYF.

This clone was seen a few times. The chain has TRBV28 and TRBJ2-5; TRBD2 matches at 15 bases. The trim removed 4 bases at V and 9 bases at J, leaving 12 bases unmatched. Germline CDR1 MDHEN, CDR2 SYDVKM. The CDR3 contains 17 residues. CDR3 DNA sequence: TGTGCCAGCAGTTACGCCCGGACTAGCGGGAGGGCCGCGGCCCAGTACTTC. This encodes CASSYARTSGRAAAQYF.

This clone was observed a handful of times. CDR3 residues: CASSQTGTDTQYF. CDR3 nucleotide sequence: TGTGCCAGCTCCCAAACAGGCACAGATACGCAGTATTTT. The rearrangement links TRBV7-2 to TRBJ2-3; D is uncertain. This CDR3 is built from 13 residues. Germline assignment: CDR1 SGHTA and CDR2 FQGNSA. V lost 8 bases and J lost 1, with 10 bases in between.

This chain connects TRBV7-3 to TRBJ2-5; 7 bases agree with TRBD2. V shed 5 bases, J shed 7 bases, and the junction held 4 bases outside the gene matches. The CDR3 is 12 residues long. Germline CDR1 is SGHTA and CDR2 is FQGTGA. In DNA, the CDR3 is TGTGCCAGCAGCATAGGGGAGGGGACCCAGTACTTC. It is translated as CASSIGEGTQYF.

This clone has more than one count but fewer than ten. This sequence joins TRBV19 and TRBJ1-1; TRBD1 might be the D (6 bases). This CDR3 is 14 amino acids long. Germline CDR1 is LNHDA and CDR2 is SQIVND (reference sequence). The V and J ends lost 4 bases and 8 bases respectively, with 17 bases between them. CDR3 nucleotide sequence: TGTGCCAGTAGTAAGACCCGGGACACCGGGGAAGCTTTCTTT. Translating gives CASSKTRDTGEAFF. The full variable domain, in which reference TRBV19 and TRBJ1-1 provide the parts outside the CDR3, is DGGITQSPKYLFRKEGQNVTLSCEQNLNHDAMYWYRQDPGQGLRLIYYSQIVNDFQKGDIAEGYSVSREKKESFPLTVTSAQKNPTAFYLCASSKTRDTGEAFFGQGTRLTVV.

The CDR3 DNA reads as TGTGCCAGCAGGGATCTAGCGGGGTCGGATACGCAGTATTTT. It codes for CASRDLAGSDTQYF. The V and J genes are TRBV5-5 and TRBJ2-3; TRBD2 agrees at 9 bases. V shed 5 bases and J 6 bases; nucleotides not matched to a gene: 7. The CDR3 length is 14 residues. Germline lookup yields CDR1 SGHKS and CDR2 YYEKEE (reference sequence).

The table lists this clone with a few counts. CDR3 amino acids: CASRIAGAAFGYTF. In nucleotides, the CDR3 is TGTGCCAGTAGGATCGCAGGGGCGGCTTTTGGCTACACCTTC. J is TRBJ1-2 and V is TRBV19, with a tentative D call TRBD1 (6 bases). CDR3 size: 14 residues. V lost 6 bases to trimming and J lost 7 bases, with 18 bases between them. The germline V gene encodes CDR1 LNHDA and CDR2 SQIVND (reference sequence).

This clone was seen many times. The chain combines TRBV18 with TRBJ2-4; 7 bases are a match to TRBD2. The CDR3 loop spans 13 amino acids. Trimming removed 0 bases from V and 8 bases from J; junction bases left unmatched: 1. The germline V gene encodes CDR1 KGHSH and CDR2 LQKENI. The CDR3 here is CASSPPGGDIQYF. The DNA of the CDR3 is TGTGCCAGCTCACCACCTGGGGGGGACATTCAGTACTTC.

The rearrangement joins TRBV7-8 to TRBJ2-1; 10 bases are a match to TRBD1. Germline trimming cut 5 bases from V and 10 bases from J; bases unmatched to any gene: 8. Germline V gives CDR1 SGHVS, CDR2 FQNEAQ. CDR3 length: 14 amino acids. CDR3 coding DNA: TGTGCCAGCAGCATAGACAGGGGGCCGGGGGAGCAGTTCTTC. It yields the protein CASSIDRGPGEQFF.

This chain joins TRBV6-1 and TRBJ1-2, with 7 bases aligning to TRBD1. The CDR3 runs to 13 residues. V lost 5 bases and J lost 6; bases outside the gene matches: 6. Germline V gives CDR1 MNHNS, CDR2 SASEGT. The CDR3 protein is CASSFDRVDGYTF. The CDR3 bases are TGTGCCAGCAGTTTTGACAGGGTCGATGGCTACACCTTC.

This clone was counted only a few times. Other DNA sequences in the same sample also yield this CDR3. The chain has TRBV18 and TRBJ2-5; no clear D gene. The CDR3 contains 12 residues. V shed 3 bases and J shed 2 bases, with 4 bases lying between them. Germline V gene lookup returns CDR1 KGHSH and CDR2 LQKENI. Here the CDR3 reads CASSPQQETQYF. CDR3 in DNA: TGTGCCAGCTCACCCCAGCAAGAGACCCAGTACTTC.

There are many counts of this clone. The V call is TRBV5-8, the J call TRBJ2-2; TRBD1 agrees at 7 bases. J was trimmed by 2 bases and V by 4 bases; bases with no gene match: 5. The CDR3 loop spans 15 amino acids. Looked up from germline, CDR1 is SGHTS and CDR2 is YDEGEE. CDR3 sequence: CASSLGQLNTGELFF. CDR3 in DNA: TGTGCCAGCAGCCTGGGACAGTTAAACACCGGGGAGCTGTTTTTT.

This chain uses TRBV30 with TRBJ1-5; tentatively, D is TRBD1 (5 bases). Deletions cut 2 bases from V and 5 bases from J, with 16 bases between. Germline V gives CDR1 GTSNPN, CDR2 SVGIG (reference sequence). The CDR3 runs to 15 residues. The CDR3 spells CAWSPRPGIDQPQHF. DNA for the CDR3: TGTGCCTGGAGTCCCCGACCAGGGATCGATCAGCCCCAGCATTTT.

This chain joins TRBV28 and TRBJ1-1; D uncertain. From germline, CDR1 is MDHEN and CDR2 SYDVKM. Deletions cut 8 bases from V and 1 base from J, with 14 bases between. This CDR3 is 14 amino acids long. The CDR3 here is CASDQLGGNTEAFF. CDR3 sequence (DNA): TGTGCCAGCGACCAGCTAGGCGGGAACACTGAAGCTTTCTTT.

The CDR3 reads CASSYRGGAFF. The CDR3 bases are TGTGCCAGCAGCTACAGGGGAGGAGCTTTCTTT. The chain has TRBV28 and TRBJ1-1; 7 bases match TRBD1. CDR3 length: 11 residues. From germline, CDR1 is MDHEN and CDR2 SYDVKM. With V trimmed by 6 bases and J by 10 bases, 5 bases remained unmatched. Filled out from reference TRBV28 and TRBJ1-1, the complete variable domain reads DVKVTQSSRYLVKRTGEKVFLECVQDMDHENMFWYRQDPGLGLRLIYFSYDVKMKEKGDIPEGYSVSREKKERFSLILESASTNQTSMYLCASSYRGGAFFGQGTRLTVV.

This clone was found many times. This chain links TRBV9 with TRBJ2-3; the D gene is possibly TRBD2 (6 bases). Per germline, CDR1 SGDLS and CDR2 YYNGEE. This CDR3 is 17 amino acids long. V lost 4 bases and J 1 base, leaving 19 bases between the germline ends. CDR3 in amino acids: CASSLPFGRGGTDTQYF. The CDR3 DNA follows: TGTGCCAGCAGCCTCCCTTTCGGGCGGGGTGGCACAGATACGCAGTATTTT. The whole variable domain, filled in from reference TRBV9 and TRBJ2-3, reads DSGVTQTPKHLITATGQRVTLRCSPRSGDLSVYWYQQSLDQGLQFLIQYYNGEERAKGNILERFSAQQFPDLHSELNLSSLELGDSALYFCASSLPFGRGGTDTQYFGPGTRLTVL.

This rearrangement joins TRBV7-2 to TRBJ1-5, with 7 bases that match TRBD1. The germline V gene has CDR1 SGHTA and CDR2 FQGNSA. The V and J ends lost 0 bases and 0 bases, in that order; junction bases with no gene match: 8. This CDR3 has 18 amino acids. This CDR3 reads CASSLARTGLISNQPQHF. The CDR3 coding sequence is TGTGCCAGCAGCTTAGCCCGGACAGGTCTTATTAGCAATCAGCCCCAGCATTTT.

This clone was counted ten times or more. The gene calls are TRBV7-9 and TRBJ2-1; maybe TRBD2 (5 bases). Germline V lookup: CDR1 SEHNR, CDR2 FQNEAQ (reference sequence). The CDR3 has 17 residues. V lost 5 bases and J lost 4, with 21 bases in between. The CDR3 DNA sequence: TGTGCCAGCAGCCCCCGTGGGTTTATGAGGGCTTACAATGAGCAGTTCTTC. It encodes CASSPRGFMRAYNEQFF.

The chain recombines TRBV7-6 with TRBJ2-7; tentatively, D is TRBD2 (6 bases). The length of the CDR3 is 12 residues. Germline CDR1 reads SGHVS; CDR2 reads FNYEAQ. V was pared by 0 bases and J by 7 bases, with 7 bases between. CDR3 DNA sequence: TGTGCCAGCAGCTTAGCGGCGGGGGAGCAGTACTTC. Translation gives CASSLAAGEQYF.

This clone was seen more than once but under ten times. The chain has TRBV6-5 and TRBJ2-1; TRBD1 matches 7 bases. The J segment lost 2 bases and the V segment lost 2 bases, leaving 3 bases of the junction unmatched. The CDR3 has 15 residues. The germline V gene has CDR1 MNHEY and CDR2 SVGAGI. The CDR3 nucleotides are TGTGCCAGCAGTTACCAGACAGGGACCTACAATGAGCAGTTCTTC. Translation gives CASSYQTGTYNEQFF.

This clone was found a few times. The rearrangement uses TRBV9 and TRBJ2-7; D perhaps matches TRBD2 (5 bases). Trimming took 2 bases from V and 2 from J, leaving 20 bases between them. CDR3 length: 17 amino acids. The germline gives CDR1 SGDLS, CDR2 YYNGEE. The chain's CDR3 is CASSVSQTSYGTYEQYF. The CDR3 bases are TGTGCCAGCAGCGTTTCCCAAACTAGTTATGGGACCTACGAGCAGTACTTC.

This clone has a count of ten or more. The V gene is TRBV23-1, the J gene TRBJ2-1; 7 bases match TRBD1. TRBV23-1 is assigned to the ORF class and has an uncertain function. The trim removed 3 bases at V and 12 bases at J, leaving 5 bases unmatched. The length of the CDR3 is 12 residues. The CDR3, as DNA: TGCGCCAGCAGTCAGTTCCGGGACAGGCAGTTCTTC. This gives the protein CASSQFRDRQFF.

This clone was seen repeatedly, ten times or more. The genes are TRBV9 and TRBJ2-2; D may be TRBD1 (6 bases). Germline assignment: CDR1 SGDLS and CDR2 YYNGEE. This CDR3 is built from 16 residues. The V end lost 4 bases, the J end lost 6 bases, and 19 bases lay between the germline ends. The CDR3 region has the DNA TGTGCCAGCAGCCCGGGGCCGGACAGAAGGTCCGGGGAGCTGTTTTTT. Protein sequence: CASSPGPDRRSGELFF. Full variable domain (rest looked up from reference TRBV9 and TRBJ2-2): DSGVTQTPKHLITATGQRVTLRCSPRSGDLSVYWYQQSLDQGLQFLIQYYNGEERAKGNILERFSAQQFPDLHSELNLSSLELGDSALYFCASSPGPDRRSGELFFGEGSRLTVL.

This clone was found a few times. This sequence joins TRBV5-4 and TRBJ1-1; a weak D match, TRBD1 (6 bases). This CDR3 is built from 14 residues. Germline V gives CDR1 SGHNT, CDR2 YYREEE (reference sequence). Between the trimmed V and J ends, which lost 4 bases and 5 bases, there was a span of 15 bases. The CDR3, as DNA: TGTGCCAGCAGCACAACCCAGGGGAGAACTGAAGCTTTCTTT. Amino acid sequence: CASSTTQGRTEAFF.